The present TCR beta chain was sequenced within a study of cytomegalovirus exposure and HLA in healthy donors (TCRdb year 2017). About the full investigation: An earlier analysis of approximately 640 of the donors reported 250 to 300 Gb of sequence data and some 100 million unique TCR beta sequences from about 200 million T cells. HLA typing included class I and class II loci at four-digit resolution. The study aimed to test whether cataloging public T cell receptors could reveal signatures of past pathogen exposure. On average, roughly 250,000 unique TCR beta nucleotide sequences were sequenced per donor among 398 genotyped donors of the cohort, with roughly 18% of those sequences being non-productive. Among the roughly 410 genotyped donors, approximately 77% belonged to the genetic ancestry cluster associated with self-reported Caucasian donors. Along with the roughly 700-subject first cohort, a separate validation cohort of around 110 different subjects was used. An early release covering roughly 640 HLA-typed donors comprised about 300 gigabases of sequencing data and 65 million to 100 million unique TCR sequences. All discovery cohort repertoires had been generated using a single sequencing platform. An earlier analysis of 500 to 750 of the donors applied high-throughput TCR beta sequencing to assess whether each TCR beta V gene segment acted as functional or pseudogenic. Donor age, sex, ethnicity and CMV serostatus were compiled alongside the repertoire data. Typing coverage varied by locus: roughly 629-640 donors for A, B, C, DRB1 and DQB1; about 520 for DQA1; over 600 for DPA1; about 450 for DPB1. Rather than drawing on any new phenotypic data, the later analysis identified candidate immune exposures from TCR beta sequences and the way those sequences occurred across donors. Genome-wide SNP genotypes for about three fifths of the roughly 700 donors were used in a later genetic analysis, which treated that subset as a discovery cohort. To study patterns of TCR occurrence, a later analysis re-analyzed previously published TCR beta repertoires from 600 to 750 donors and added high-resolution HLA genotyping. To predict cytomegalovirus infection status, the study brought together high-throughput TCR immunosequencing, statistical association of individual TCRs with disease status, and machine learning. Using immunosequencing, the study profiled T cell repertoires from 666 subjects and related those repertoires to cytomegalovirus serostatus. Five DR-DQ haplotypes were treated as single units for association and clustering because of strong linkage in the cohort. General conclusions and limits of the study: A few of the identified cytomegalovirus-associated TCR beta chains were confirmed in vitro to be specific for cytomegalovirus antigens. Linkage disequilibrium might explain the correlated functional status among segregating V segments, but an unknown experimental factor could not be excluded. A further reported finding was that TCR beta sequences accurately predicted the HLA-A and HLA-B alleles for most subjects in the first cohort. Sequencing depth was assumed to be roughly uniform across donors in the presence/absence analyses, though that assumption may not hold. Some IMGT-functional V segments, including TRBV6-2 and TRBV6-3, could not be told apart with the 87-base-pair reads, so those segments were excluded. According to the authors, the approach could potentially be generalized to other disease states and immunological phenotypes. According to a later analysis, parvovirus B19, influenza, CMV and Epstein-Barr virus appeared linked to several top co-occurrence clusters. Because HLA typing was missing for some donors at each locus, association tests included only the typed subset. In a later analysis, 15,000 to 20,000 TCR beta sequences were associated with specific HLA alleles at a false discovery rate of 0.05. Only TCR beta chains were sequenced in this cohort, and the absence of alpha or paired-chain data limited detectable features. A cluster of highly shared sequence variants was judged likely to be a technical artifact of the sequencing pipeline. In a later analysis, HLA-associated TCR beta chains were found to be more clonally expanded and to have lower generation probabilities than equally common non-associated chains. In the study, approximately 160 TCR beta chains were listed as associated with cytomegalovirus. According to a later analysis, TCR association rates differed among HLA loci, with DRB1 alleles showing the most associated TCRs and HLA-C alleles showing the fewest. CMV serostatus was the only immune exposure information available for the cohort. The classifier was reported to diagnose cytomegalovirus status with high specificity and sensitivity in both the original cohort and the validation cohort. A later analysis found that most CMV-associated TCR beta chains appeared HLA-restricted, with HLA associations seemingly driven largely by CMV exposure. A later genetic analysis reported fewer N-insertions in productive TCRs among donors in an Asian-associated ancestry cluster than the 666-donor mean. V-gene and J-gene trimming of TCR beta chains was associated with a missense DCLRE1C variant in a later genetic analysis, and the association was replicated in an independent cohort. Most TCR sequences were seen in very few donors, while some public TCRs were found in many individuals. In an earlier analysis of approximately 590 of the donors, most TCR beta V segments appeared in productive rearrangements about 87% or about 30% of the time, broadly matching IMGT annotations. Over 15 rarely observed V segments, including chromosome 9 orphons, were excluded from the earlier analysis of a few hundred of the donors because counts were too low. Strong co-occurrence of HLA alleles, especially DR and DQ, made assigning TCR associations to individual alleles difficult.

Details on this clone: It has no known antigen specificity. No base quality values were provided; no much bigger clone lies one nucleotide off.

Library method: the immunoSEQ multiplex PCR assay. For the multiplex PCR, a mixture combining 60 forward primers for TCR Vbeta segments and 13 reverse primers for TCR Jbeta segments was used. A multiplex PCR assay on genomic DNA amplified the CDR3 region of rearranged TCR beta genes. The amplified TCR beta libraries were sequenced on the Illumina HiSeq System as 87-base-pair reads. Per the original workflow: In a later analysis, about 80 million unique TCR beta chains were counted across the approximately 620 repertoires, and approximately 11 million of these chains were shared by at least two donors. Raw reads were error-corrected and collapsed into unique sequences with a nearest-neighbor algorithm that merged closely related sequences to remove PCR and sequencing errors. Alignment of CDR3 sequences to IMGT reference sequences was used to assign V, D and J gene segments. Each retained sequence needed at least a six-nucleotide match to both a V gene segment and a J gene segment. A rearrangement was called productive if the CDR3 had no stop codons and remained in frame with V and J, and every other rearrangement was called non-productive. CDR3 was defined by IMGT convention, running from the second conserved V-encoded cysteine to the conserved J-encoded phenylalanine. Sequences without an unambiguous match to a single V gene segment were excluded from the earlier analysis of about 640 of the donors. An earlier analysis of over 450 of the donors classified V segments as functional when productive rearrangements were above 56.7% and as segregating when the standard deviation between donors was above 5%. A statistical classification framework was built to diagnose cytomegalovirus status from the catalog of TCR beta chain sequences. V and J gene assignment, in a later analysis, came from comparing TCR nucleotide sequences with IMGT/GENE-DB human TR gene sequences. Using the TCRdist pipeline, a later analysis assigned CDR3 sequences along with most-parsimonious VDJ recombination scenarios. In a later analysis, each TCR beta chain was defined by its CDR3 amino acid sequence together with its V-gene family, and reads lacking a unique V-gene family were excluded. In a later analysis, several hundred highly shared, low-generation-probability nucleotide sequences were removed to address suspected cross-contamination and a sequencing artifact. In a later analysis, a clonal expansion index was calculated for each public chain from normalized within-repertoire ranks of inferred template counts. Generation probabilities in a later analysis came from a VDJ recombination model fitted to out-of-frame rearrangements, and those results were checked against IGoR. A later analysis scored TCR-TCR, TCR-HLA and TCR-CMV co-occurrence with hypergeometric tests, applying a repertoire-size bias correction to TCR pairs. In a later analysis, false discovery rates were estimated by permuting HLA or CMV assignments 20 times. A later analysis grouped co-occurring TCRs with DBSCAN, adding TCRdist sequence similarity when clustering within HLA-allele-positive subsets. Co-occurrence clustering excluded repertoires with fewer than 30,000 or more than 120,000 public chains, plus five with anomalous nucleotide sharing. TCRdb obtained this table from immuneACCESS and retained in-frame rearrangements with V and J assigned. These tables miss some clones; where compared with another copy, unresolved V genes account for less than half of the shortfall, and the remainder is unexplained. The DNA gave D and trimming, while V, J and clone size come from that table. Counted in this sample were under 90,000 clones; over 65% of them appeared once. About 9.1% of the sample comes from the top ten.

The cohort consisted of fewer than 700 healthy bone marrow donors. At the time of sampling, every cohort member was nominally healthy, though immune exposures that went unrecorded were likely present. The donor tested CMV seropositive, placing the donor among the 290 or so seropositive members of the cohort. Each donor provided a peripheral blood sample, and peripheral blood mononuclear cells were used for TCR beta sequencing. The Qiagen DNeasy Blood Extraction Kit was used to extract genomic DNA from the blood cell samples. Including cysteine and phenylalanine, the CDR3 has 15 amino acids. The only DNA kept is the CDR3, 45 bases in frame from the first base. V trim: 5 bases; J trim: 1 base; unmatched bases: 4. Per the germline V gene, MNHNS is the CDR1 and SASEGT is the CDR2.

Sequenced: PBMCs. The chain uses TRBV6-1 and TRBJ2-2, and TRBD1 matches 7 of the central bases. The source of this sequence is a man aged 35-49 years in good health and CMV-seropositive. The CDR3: CASSRDSLNTGELFF. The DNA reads TGTGCCAGCAGTAGGGACAGCCTGAACACCGGGGAGCTGTTTTTT.